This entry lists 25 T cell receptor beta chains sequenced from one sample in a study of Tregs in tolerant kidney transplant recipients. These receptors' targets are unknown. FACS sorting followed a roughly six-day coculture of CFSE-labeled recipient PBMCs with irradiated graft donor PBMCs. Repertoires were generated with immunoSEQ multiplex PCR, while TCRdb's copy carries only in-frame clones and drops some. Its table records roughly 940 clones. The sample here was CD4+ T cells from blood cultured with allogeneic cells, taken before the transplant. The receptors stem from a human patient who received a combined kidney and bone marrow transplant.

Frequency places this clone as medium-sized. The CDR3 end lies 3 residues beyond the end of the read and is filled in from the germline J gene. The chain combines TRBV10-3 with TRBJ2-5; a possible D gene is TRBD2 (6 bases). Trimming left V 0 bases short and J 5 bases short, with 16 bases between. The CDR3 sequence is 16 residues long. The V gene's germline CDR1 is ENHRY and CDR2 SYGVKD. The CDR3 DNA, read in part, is TGTGCCATCAGTGAGTCGACTCGAGGCGGGGCTGAGACC. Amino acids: CAISESTRGGAET. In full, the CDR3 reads CAISESTRGGAETQYF.

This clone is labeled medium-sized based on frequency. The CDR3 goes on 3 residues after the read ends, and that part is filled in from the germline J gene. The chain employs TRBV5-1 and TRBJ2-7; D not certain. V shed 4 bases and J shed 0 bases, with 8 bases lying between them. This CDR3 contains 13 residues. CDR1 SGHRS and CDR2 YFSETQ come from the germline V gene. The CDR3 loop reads CASSGQLSYEQYF. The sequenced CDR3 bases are TGCGCCAGCAGCGGGCAACTCTCCTACGAG.

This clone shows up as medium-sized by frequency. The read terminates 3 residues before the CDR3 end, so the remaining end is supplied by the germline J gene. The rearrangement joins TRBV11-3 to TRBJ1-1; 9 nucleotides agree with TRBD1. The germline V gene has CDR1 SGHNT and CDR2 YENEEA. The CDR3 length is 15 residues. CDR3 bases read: TGTGCAAGTCGCTTCGGGACAGGGCGAGACACTGAA. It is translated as CASRFGTGRDTE. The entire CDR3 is CASRFGTGRDTEAFF. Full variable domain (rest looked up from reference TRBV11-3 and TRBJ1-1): EAGVVQSPRYKIIEKKQPVAFWCNPISGHNTLYWYLQNLGQGPELLIRYENEEAVDDSQLPKDRFSAERLKGVDSTLKIQPAELGDSAVYLCASRFGTGRDTEAFFGQGTRLTVV.

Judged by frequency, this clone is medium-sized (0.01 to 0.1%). The CDR3 DNA, read in part, is TGTGCCAGCTCACCGCTAGGGGGGGGATCCACCGAG. It specifies CASSPLGGGSTE. Given in full, the CDR3 is CASSPLGGGSTEQYF. V gene TRBV18 combines with J gene TRBJ2-7; D is possibly TRBD2 (7 bases). The sequenced fragment ends 3 residues before the CDR3 boundary, so the rest is inferred from the germline J gene. Trimming removed 3 bases at V and 6 bases at J, with 18 bases between. The CDR3 covers 15 residues. The V gene's germline CDR1 is KGHSH and CDR2 LQKENI.

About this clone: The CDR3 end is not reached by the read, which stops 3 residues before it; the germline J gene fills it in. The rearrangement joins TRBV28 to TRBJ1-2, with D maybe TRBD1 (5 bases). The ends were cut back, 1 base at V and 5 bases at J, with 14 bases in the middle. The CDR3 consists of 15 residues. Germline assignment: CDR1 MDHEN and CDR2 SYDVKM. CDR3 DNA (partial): TGTGCCAGCAGTTTATACCACAGGATTGGGTATGGC. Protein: CASSLYHRIGYG. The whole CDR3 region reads CASSLYHRIGYGYTF.

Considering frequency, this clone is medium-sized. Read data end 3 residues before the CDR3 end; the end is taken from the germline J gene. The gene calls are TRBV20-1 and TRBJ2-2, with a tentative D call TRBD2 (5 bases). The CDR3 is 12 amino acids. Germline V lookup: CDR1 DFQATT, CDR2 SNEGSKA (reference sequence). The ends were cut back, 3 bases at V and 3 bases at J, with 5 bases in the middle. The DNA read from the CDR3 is TGCAGTGCTAGGCGGGACACCGGGGAG. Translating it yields CSARRDTGE. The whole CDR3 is CSARRDTGELFF.

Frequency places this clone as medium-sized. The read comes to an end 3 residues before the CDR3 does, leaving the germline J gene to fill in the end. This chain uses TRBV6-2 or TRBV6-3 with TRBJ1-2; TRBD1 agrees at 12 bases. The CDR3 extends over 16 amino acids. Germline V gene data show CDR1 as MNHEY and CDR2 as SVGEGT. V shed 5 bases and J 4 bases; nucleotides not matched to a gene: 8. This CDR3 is CASSQRGTGGPYGYTF. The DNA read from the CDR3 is TGTGCCAGCAGTCAGCGGGGGACAGGGGGCCCCTATGGC.

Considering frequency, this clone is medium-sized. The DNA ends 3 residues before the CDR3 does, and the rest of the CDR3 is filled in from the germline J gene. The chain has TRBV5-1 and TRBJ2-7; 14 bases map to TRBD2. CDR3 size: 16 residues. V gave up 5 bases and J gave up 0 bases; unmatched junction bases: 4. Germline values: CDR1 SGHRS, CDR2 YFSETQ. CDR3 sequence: CASSGTSGGHSYEQYF. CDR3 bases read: TGCGCCAGCAGTGGGACTAGCGGGGGCCACTCCTACGAG.

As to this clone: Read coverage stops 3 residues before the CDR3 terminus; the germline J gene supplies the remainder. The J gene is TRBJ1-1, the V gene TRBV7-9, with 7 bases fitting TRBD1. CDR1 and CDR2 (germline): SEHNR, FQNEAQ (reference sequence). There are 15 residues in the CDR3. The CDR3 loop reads CASSPLGQKALGAFF. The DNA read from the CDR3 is TGTGCCAGCAGCCCCTTGGGACAGAAAGCCTTGGGG.

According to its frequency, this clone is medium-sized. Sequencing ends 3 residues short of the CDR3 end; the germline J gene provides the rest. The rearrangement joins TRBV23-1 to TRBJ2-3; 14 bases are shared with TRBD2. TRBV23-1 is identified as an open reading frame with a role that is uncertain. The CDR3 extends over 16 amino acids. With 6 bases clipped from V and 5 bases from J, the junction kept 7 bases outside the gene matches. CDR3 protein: CASSPTSGGEQDTQYF. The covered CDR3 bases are TGCGCCAGCAGCCCGACTAGCGGGGGGGAGCAAGATACG.

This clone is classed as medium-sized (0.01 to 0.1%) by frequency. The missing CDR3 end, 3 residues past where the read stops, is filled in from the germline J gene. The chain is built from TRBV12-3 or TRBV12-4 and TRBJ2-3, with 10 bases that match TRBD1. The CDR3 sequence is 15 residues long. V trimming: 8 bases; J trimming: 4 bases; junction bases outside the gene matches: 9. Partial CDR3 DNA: TGTGCCAGCGGGACAGGGGCCCCCTTCGCAGATACG. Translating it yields CASGTGAPFADT. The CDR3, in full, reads CASGTGAPFADTQYF.

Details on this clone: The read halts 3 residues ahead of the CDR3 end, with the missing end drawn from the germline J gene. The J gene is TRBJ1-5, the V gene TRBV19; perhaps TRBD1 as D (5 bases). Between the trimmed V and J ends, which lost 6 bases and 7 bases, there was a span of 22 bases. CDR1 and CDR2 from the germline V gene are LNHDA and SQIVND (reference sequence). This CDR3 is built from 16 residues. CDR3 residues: CASSPLSGAMRQPQHF. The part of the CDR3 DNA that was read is TGTGCCAGTAGCCCTCTCAGCGGGGCTATGAGGCAGCCC.

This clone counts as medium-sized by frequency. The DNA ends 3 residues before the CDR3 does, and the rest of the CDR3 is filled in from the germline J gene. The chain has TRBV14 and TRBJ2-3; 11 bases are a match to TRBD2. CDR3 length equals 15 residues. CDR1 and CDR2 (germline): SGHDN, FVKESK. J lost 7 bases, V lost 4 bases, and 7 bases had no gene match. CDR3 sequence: CASSLRLAGYHTQYF. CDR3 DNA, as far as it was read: TGTGCCAGCAGCCTCCGACTAGCGGGATACCATACG.

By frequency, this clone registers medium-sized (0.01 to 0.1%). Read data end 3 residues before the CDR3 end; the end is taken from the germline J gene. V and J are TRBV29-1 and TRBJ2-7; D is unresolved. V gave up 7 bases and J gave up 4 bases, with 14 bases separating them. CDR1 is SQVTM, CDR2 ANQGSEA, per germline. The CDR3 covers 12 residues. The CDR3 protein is CSAALQGYEQYF. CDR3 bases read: TGCAGCGCCGCCCTTCAAGGGTACGAG.

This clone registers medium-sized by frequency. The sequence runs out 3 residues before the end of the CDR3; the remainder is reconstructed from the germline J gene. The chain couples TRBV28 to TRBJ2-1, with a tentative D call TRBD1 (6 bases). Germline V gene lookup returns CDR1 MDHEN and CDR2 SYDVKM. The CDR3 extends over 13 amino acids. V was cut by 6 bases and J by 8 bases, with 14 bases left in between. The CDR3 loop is CASRLPGGDEQFF. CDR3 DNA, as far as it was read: TGTGCCAGCAGGCTGCCTGGGGGCGATGAG.

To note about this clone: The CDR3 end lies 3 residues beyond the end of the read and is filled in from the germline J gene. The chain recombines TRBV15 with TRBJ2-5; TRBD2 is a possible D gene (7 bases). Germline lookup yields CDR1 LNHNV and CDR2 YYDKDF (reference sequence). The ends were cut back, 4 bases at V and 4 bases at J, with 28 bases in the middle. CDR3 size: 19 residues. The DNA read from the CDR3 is TGTGCCACCAGCACTACCAGGGGAAGCGGGGTTGGCGCAAGAGAGACC. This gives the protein CATSTTRGSGVGARET. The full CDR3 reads CATSTTRGSGVGARETQYF.

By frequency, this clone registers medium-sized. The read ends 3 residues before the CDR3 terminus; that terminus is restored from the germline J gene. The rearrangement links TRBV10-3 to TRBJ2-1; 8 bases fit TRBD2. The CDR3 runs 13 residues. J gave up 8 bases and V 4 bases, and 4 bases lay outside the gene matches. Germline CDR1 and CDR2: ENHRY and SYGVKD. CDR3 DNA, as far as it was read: TGTGCCATCAGTGCGATGACTAGCGATGAG. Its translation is CAISAMTSDE. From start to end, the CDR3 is CAISAMTSDEQFF.

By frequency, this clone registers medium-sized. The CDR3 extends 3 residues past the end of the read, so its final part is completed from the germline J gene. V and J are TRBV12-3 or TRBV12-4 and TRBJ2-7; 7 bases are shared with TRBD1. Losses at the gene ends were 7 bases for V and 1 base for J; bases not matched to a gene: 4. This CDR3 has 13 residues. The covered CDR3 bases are TGTGCCAGCACCGTACAGGGGTCCTACGAG. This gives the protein CASTVQGSYE. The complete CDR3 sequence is CASTVQGSYEQYF.

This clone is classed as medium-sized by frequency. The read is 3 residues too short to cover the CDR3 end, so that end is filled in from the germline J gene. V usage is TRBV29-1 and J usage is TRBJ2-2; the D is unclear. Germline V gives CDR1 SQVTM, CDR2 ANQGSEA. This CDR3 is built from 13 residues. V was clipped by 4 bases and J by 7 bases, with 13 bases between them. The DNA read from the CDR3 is TGCAGCGTTGGTGATGGTGGCGGCGGGGAG. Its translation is CSVGDGGGGE. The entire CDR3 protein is CSVGDGGGGELFF.

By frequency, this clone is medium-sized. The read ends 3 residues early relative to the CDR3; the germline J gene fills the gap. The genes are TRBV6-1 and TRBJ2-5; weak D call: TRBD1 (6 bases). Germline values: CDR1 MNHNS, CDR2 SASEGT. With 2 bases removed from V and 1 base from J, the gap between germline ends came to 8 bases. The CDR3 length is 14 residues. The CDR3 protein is CASSERGIQETQYF. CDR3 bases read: TGTGCCAGCAGTGAAAGGGGGATCCAAGAGACC.

The sequenced part of the CDR3 DNA is TGCGCCAGCAGAATAGCGGGGGACCAAGAGACC. Translated, it gives CASRIAGDQET. Given in full, the CDR3 is CASRIAGDQETQYF. This chain links TRBV5-1 with TRBJ2-5, with TRBD2 identical over 9 bases. The missing CDR3 end, 3 residues past where the read stops, is filled in from the germline J gene. CDR3 length equals 14 residues. V shed 5 bases, J shed 0 bases, and the junction held 2 bases outside the gene matches. The germline gives CDR1 SGHRS, CDR2 YFSETQ.

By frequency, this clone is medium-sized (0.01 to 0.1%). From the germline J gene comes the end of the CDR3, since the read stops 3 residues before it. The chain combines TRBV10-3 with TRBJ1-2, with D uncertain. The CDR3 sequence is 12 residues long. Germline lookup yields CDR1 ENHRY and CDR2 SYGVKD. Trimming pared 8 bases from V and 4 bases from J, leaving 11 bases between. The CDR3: CAILSGSYGYTF. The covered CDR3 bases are TGTGCCATCCTCTCAGGATCCTATGGC.

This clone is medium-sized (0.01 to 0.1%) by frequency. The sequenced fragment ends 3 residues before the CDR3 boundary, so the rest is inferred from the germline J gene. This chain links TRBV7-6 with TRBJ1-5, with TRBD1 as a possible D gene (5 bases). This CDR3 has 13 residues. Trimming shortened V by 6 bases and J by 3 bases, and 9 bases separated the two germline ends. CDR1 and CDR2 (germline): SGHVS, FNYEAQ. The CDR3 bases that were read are TGTGCCAGCAGTGGGGGACTCAATCAGCCC. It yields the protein CASSGGLNQP. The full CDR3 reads CASSGGLNQPQHF. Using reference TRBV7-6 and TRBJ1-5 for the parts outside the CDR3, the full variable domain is GAGVSQSPRYKVTKRGQDVALRCDPISGHVSLYWYRQALGQGPEFLTYFNYEAQQDKSGLPNDRFSAERPEGSISTLTIQRTEQRDSAMYRCASSGGLNQPQHFGDGTRLSIL.

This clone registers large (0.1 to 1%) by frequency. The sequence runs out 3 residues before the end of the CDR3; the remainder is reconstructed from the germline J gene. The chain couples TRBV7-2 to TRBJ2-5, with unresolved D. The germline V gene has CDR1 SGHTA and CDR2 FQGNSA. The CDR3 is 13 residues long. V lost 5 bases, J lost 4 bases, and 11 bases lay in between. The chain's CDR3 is CASSVPSIETQYF. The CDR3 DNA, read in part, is TGTGCCAGCAGCGTACCAAGCATAGAGACC.

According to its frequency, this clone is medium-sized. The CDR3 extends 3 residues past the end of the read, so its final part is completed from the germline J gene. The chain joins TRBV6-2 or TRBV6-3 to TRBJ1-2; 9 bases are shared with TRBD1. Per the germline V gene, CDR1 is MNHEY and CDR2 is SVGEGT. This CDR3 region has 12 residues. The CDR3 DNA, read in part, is TGTGCCAGCTTACAGGGGGCAGGAGGC. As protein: CASLQGAGG. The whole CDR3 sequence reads CASLQGAGGYTF.